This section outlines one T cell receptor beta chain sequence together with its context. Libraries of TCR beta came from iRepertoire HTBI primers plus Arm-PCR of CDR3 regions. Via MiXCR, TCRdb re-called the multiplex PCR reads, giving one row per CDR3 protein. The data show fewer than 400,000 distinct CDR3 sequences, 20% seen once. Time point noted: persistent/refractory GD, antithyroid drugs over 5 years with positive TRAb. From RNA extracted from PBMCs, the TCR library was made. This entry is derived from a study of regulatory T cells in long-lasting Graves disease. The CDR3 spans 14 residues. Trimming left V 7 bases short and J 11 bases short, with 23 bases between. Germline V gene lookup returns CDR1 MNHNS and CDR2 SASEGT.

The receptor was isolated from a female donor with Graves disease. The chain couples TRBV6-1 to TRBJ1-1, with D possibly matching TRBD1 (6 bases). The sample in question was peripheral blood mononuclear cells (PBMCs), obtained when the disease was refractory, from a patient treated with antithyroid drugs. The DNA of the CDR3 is TGTGCCAGCACCACGTGGGGCCCCCAAACAGGGGCTTTCTTT. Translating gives CASTTWGPQTGAFF.